This passage covers 31 T cell receptor beta chains from one sample sequenced in a study of lymphopenia after photon versus proton radiotherapy. TCRdb keeps only in-frame clones here, not all; method: immunoSEQ multiplex PCR. Of around 150,000 clones in the sample, less than 90% were seen once. The sample here was peripheral blood, taken from a patient treated with photon-based radiotherapy. The receptors here all came from a man between 50 and 59 years old with gastric cancer.

Only one count was recorded for this clone. This chain connects TRBV7-9 to TRBJ1-5, with 7 bases matching TRBD1. Trimming removed 6 bases from V and 2 bases from J; junction bases left unmatched: 7. The CDR3 covers 15 residues. Germline V gene lookup returns CDR1 SEHNR and CDR2 FQNEAQ (reference sequence). The CDR3 DNA follows: TGTGCCAGCAGTCCTTTCGGACAGGGCAATCAGCCCCAGCATTTT. It yields the protein CASSPFGQGNQPQHF.

The chain recombines TRBV4-3 with TRBJ2-2; TRBD1 might be the D (6 bases). This CDR3 spans 14 amino acids. Trimming shortened V by 0 bases and J by 4 bases, and 6 bases separated the two germline ends. Germline V gives CDR1 LGHNA, CDR2 YSLEER. The CDR3 loop is CASSQEGGTGELFF. Here the CDR3 DNA reads TGCGCCAGCAGCCAAGAAGGGGGCACCGGGGAGCTGTTTTTT.

The chain couples TRBV19 to TRBJ2-2; 7 positions agree with TRBD2. Germline trimming cut 5 bases from V and 3 bases from J; bases unmatched to any gene: 9. CDR3 size: 16 residues. Looked up from germline, CDR1 is LNHDA and CDR2 is SQIVND (reference sequence). The CDR3, as DNA: TGTGCCAGTAGTTCCAAAGCGGGAAGTTACACCGGGGAGCTGTTTTTT. Its protein is CASSSKAGSYTGELFF. The full variable domain, in which reference TRBV19 and TRBJ2-2 provide the parts outside the CDR3, is DGGITQSPKYLFRKEGQNVTLSCEQNLNHDAMYWYRQDPGQGLRLIYYSQIVNDFQKGDIAEGYSVSREKKESFPLTVTSAQKNPTAFYLCASSSKAGSYTGELFFGEGSRLTVL.

The chain uses TRBV19 and TRBJ2-2, with D tentatively TRBD2 (6 bases). The CDR3 totals 14 residues. V was trimmed by 7 bases and J by 4 bases, leaving 13 bases between them. Germline V gene data show CDR1 as LNHDA and CDR2 as SQIVND (reference sequence). CDR3 sequence reads: CASTAVGGTGELFF. The CDR3 bases are TGTGCCAGTACGGCGGTGGGGGGCACCGGGGAGCTGTTTTTT.

The chain has TRBV6-5 and TRBJ2-1; 14 nucleotides match TRBD2. The trim removed 4 bases at V and 2 bases at J, leaving 1 base unmatched. Germline V gene lookup returns CDR1 MNHEY and CDR2 SVGAGI. CDR3 length: 16 residues. Written as DNA, the CDR3 is TGTGCCAGCAGTTCGACTAGCGGGAGGGCCTACAATGAGCAGTTCTTC. Translation: CASSSTSGRAYNEQFF.

This rearrangement joins TRBV5-4 to TRBJ2-3, with TRBD2 matching 10 bases. Losses at the gene ends were 4 bases for V and 10 bases for J; bases not matched to a gene: 12. Germline V CDR1 and CDR2: SGHNT, YYREEE (reference sequence). There are 15 residues in the CDR3. The DNA of the CDR3 is TGTGCCAGCAGCGGCACTAGCGGGGTCGGGAGGGCGCAGTATTTT. As protein: CASSGTSGVGRAQYF.

V usage is TRBV11-2 and J usage is TRBJ1-5; D not resolved. The CDR3 contains 15 residues. V lost 1 base and J lost 1, with 8 bases in between. Germline V gene data show CDR1 as SGHAT and CDR2 as FQNNGV. CDR3 bases: TGTGCCAGCAGCTTAGCGGGCTACAGCAATCAGCCCCAGCATTTT. This sequence encodes CASSLAGYSNQPQHF. Full variable domain (missing parts from reference TRBV11-2 and TRBJ1-5): EAGVAQSPRYKIIEKRQSVAFWCNPISGHATLYWYQQILGQGPKLLIQFQNNGVVDDSQLPKDRFSAERLKGVDSTLKIQPAKLEDSAVYLCASSLAGYSNQPQHFGDGTRLSIL.

The V and J genes are TRBV6-6 and TRBJ1-1; D not resolved. V lost 6 bases and J 1 base, leaving 9 bases between the germline ends. The CDR3 extends over 13 amino acids. Germline loops: CDR1 MNHNY, CDR2 SVGAGI (reference sequence). CDR3 sequence reads: CASRWTANTEAFF. The DNA of the CDR3 is TGTGCCAGCAGGTGGACGGCGAACACTGAAGCTTTCTTT.

The chain employs TRBV11-2 and TRBJ1-1, with TRBD1 as a possible D gene (6 bases). V lost 6 bases, J lost 0 bases, and 8 bases lay in between. Germline V gene data show CDR1 as SGHAT and CDR2 as FQNNGV. This CDR3 is built from 13 residues. The DNA of the CDR3 is TGTGCCAGCAGAGGGGACATGAACACTGAAGCTTTCTTT. This translates into CASRGDMNTEAFF.

The rearrangement uses TRBV19 and TRBJ1-2; the D gene is possibly TRBD1 (5 bases). The CDR3 totals 15 residues. The V gene's germline CDR1 is LNHDA and CDR2 SQIVND (reference sequence). V gave up 6 bases and J gave up 4 bases, with 18 bases separating them. The CDR3 region has the DNA TGTGCCAGTAGCTCCCGGGTCAGGGTTAGCTATGGCTACACCTTC. Its protein product is CASSSRVRVSYGYTF.

This clone came up once. The chain recombines TRBV4-3 with TRBJ1-5; D ambiguous. V was pared by 1 base and J by 1 base, with 8 bases between. Germline values: CDR1 LGHNA, CDR2 YSLEER. The length of the CDR3 is 15 residues. CDR3 sequence (DNA): TGCGCCAGCAGCCAAGCCCGGGTCAGCAATCAGCCCCAGCATTTT. Residues: CASSQARVSNQPQHF.

The genes are TRBV7-9 and TRBJ2-7; D remains unclear. Germline V CDR1 and CDR2: SEHNR, FQNEAQ (reference sequence). This CDR3 comprises 13 residues. Trimming shortened V by 2 bases and J by 3 bases, and 8 bases separated the two germline ends. CDR3: CASSLSKGYEQYF. CDR3 in DNA: TGTGCCAGCAGCTTAAGTAAGGGCTACGAGCAGTACTTC. Full variable domain (missing parts from reference TRBV7-9 and TRBJ2-7): DTGVSQNPRHKITKRGQNVTFRCDPISEHNRLYWYRQTLGQGPEFLTYFQNEAQLEKSRLLSDRFSAERPKGSFSTLEIQRTEQGDSAMYLCASSLSKGYEQYFGPGTRLTVT.

The V and J genes are TRBV5-4 and TRBJ2-7; 8 bases are a match to TRBD1. The CDR3 loop spans 15 amino acids. The ends lost 3 bases at V and 5 bases at J; junction bases unmatched: 10. Germline assignment: CDR1 SGHNT and CDR2 YYREEE (reference sequence). The CDR3 here is CASSSPETGDHEQYF. The CDR3 DNA reads TGTGCCAGCAGCTCGCCGGAGACAGGGGATCACGAGCAGTACTTC.

This chain connects TRBV18 to TRBJ1-3, with no clear D. V was clipped by 4 bases and J by 2 bases, with 6 bases between them. There are 13 residues in the CDR3. Germline values: CDR1 KGHSH, CDR2 LQKENI. Written as DNA, the CDR3 is TGTGCCAGCTCACAATCACCTGGAAACACCATATATTTT. Amino acids: CASSQSPGNTIYF. The full variable domain, rest sourced from reference TRBV18 and TRBJ1-3, is NAGVMQNPRHLVRRRGQEARLRCSPMKGHSHVYWYRQLPEEGLKFMVYLQKENIIDESGMPKERFSAEFPKEGPSILRIQQVVRGDSAAYFCASSQSPGNTIYFGEGSWLTVV.

The chain recombines TRBV10-2 with TRBJ1-5, with a tentative D call TRBD1 (5 bases). V was clipped by 4 bases and J by 3 bases, with 10 bases between them. Per the germline V gene, CDR1 is WSHSY and CDR2 is SAAADI. The CDR3 is 14 residues long. CDR3 coding DNA: TGCGCCAGCAGTGGAACAGGAGACAATCAGCCCCAGCATTTT. Encoded protein: CASSGTGDNQPQHF.

This chain joins TRBV2 and TRBJ2-7, with TRBD1 as a possible D gene (6 bases). The V gene's germline CDR1 is SNHLY and CDR2 FYNNEI. The CDR3 length is 13 residues. V lost 8 bases to trimming and J lost 4 bases, with 15 bases between them. In DNA form, the CDR3 reads TGTGCCAGCCTTCAGGGGACGACGTACGAGCAGTACTTC. Translated, it gives CASLQGTTYEQYF.

The chain uses TRBV7-2 and TRBJ2-1, with 10 bases identical to TRBD2. The CDR3 spans 17 residues. Per the germline V gene, CDR1 is SGHTA and CDR2 is FQGNSA. The V segment lost 1 base and the J segment 2 bases; nucleotides outside the gene matches: 5. The CDR3 region is CASSLDKLAGTYNEQFF. The CDR3 DNA reads as TGTGCCAGCAGCTTAGACAAACTAGCGGGAACCTACAATGAGCAGTTCTTC.

V usage is TRBV28 and J usage is TRBJ2-7; D remains ambiguous. Trimming removed 3 bases at V and 5 bases at J, with 14 bases between. Germline V gene data show CDR1 as MDHEN and CDR2 as SYDVKM. The CDR3 is 14 amino acids. CDR3 DNA: TGTGCCAGCAGTTTGTACCAAAACAGCAACGAGCAGTACTTC. The encoded protein is CASSLYQNSNEQYF.

This clone has just one count. The chain carries TRBV27 and TRBJ2-3; unclear D gene. Germline values: CDR1 MNHEY, CDR2 SMNVEV (reference sequence). Trimming cost V 4 bases and J 6 bases, with 8 bases left between them. The CDR3 length is 12 residues. For the CDR3, the DNA is TGTGCCAGCAGTTATCGATCCGATACGCAGTATTTT. Protein sequence: CASSYRSDTQYF.

The V call is TRBV7-3, the J call TRBJ2-7, with 11 bases aligning to TRBD2. The trim removed 8 bases at V and 7 bases at J, leaving 10 bases unmatched. Looked up from germline, CDR1 is SGHTA and CDR2 is FQGTGA. The CDR3 covers 14 residues. The CDR3 reads CASVLLAGVDEQYF. Here the CDR3 DNA reads TGTGCCAGCGTACTACTAGCGGGAGTTGATGAGCAGTACTTC.

The count of this clone is one. The chain employs TRBV6-1 and TRBJ2-1, with 10 bases fitting TRBD2. The V segment lost 2 bases and the J segment 13 bases; nucleotides outside the gene matches: 5. Germline CDR1 MNHNS, CDR2 SASEGT. The CDR3 spans 13 residues. The CDR3 coding sequence is TGTGCCAGCAGTGAAATAGCGGGGGGCAAACAGTTCTTC. It is translated as CASSEIAGGKQFF.

The rearrangement links TRBV30 to TRBJ2-5; the match to TRBD1 covers 7 bases. Germline V lookup: CDR1 GTSNPN, CDR2 SVGIG (reference sequence). This CDR3 spans 13 amino acids. V shed 2 bases, J shed 7 bases, and the junction held 7 bases outside the gene matches. The CDR3 loop is CAWSLGTEGTQYF. As DNA, the CDR3 is TGTGCCTGGAGTCTCGGGACAGAAGGGACCCAGTACTTC.

This chain joins TRBV25-1 and TRBJ2-3; D ambiguous. The V end was cut by 6 bases, the J end by 1 base, with 8 bases between. This CDR3 is built from 13 residues. In germline, CDR1 is MGHDK, CDR2 SYGVNS. CDR3 sequence reads: CASRGSGTDTQYF. In nucleotides, the CDR3 is TGTGCCAGCAGAGGGTCTGGCACAGATACGCAGTATTTT.

This chain connects TRBV18 to TRBJ2-7; 11 nucleotides match TRBD2. With 4 bases clipped from V and 1 base from J, the junction kept 6 bases outside the gene matches. Germline-derived CDR1 and CDR2 are KGHSH and LQKENI. This CDR3 is built from 16 residues. This CDR3 reads CASSRATSGISYEQYF. CDR3 in DNA: TGTGCCAGCTCACGAGCGACTAGCGGGATATCCTACGAGCAGTACTTC.

The chain links TRBV4-2 to TRBJ2-3; 7 bases are a match to TRBD2. Germline V lookup: CDR1 LGHNA, CDR2 YNFKEQ. Losses at the gene ends were 3 bases for V and 0 bases for J; bases not matched to a gene: 3. The CDR3 consists of 15 residues. The DNA of the CDR3 is TGTGCCAGCAGCCATGAACTAGCGAGCACAGATACGCAGTATTTT. It codes for CASSHELASTDTQYF.

This chain joins TRBV7-9 and TRBJ2-7; no reliable D call. The length of the CDR3 is 14 residues. CDR1 is SEHNR and CDR2 is FQNEAQ in the germline V gene (reference sequence). Trimming pared 5 bases from V and 0 bases from J, leaving 11 bases between. The CDR3 here is CASSPSSNSYEQYF. CDR3 DNA sequence: TGTGCCAGCAGCCCCTCAAGTAACTCCTACGAGCAGTACTTC.

The chain employs TRBV30 and TRBJ1-1; D ambiguous. Germline V lookup: CDR1 GTSNPN, CDR2 SVGIG (reference sequence). Trimming stripped 2 bases from V and 3 bases from J, with 4 bases between. The CDR3 totals 11 residues. As DNA, the CDR3 is TGTGCCTGGAGTTTAGACACTGAAGCTTTCTTT. Translation: CAWSLDTEAFF.

The chain combines TRBV19 with TRBJ1-5; D unclear. V lost 2 bases, J lost 3 bases, and 8 bases lay in between. Germline CDR1 and CDR2: LNHDA and SQIVND (reference sequence). The CDR3 loop spans 14 amino acids. CDR3 protein: CASSIRQYNQPQHF. In DNA, the CDR3 is TGTGCCAGTAGTATAAGGCAGTACAATCAGCCCCAGCATTTT.

The chain combines TRBV7-2 with TRBJ1-1; D gene uncertain. Germline V CDR1 and CDR2: SGHTA, FQGNSA. The CDR3 contains 10 residues. Deletions cut 3 bases from V and 8 bases from J, with 4 bases between. The CDR3 loop is CASSFVEAFF. The CDR3 nucleotides read TGTGCCAGCAGCTTCGTGGAAGCTTTCTTT. The whole variable domain, remainder taken from reference TRBV7-2 and TRBJ1-1, is GAGVSQSPSNKVTEKGKDVELRCDPISGHTALYWYRQSLGQGLEFLIYFQGNSAPDKSGLPSDRFSAERTGGSVSTLTIQRTQQEDSAVYLCASSFVEAFFGQGTRLTVV.

The genes are TRBV29-1 and TRBJ2-1; D is perhaps TRBD1 (5 bases). Trimming stripped 6 bases from V and 6 bases from J, with 21 bases between. The CDR3 consists of 15 residues. The germline gives CDR1 SQVTM, CDR2 ANQGSEA. The CDR3 loop is CSVALGAILVNEQFF. CDR3 coding DNA: TGCAGCGTGGCCCTAGGGGCGATCCTCGTCAATGAGCAGTTCTTC.

The chain carries TRBV30 and TRBJ1-1, with 8 bases that match TRBD1. The V gene end was trimmed by 4 bases and the J gene end by 6 bases; junction bases not matched to a gene: 7. The CDR3 length is 13 residues. Germline values: CDR1 GTSNPN, CDR2 SVGIG (reference sequence). The CDR3 loop is CAWTSGQGSEAFF. For the CDR3, the DNA is TGTGCCTGGACCTCAGGACAGGGCTCTGAAGCTTTCTTT. Combining the CDR3 with reference TRBV30 and TRBJ1-1 gives the whole variable domain SQTIHQWPATLVQPVGSPLSLECTVEGTSNPNLYWYRQAAGRGLQLLFYSVGIGQISSEVPQNLSASRPQDRQFILSSKKLLLSDSGFYLCAWTSGQGSEAFFGQGTRLTVV.